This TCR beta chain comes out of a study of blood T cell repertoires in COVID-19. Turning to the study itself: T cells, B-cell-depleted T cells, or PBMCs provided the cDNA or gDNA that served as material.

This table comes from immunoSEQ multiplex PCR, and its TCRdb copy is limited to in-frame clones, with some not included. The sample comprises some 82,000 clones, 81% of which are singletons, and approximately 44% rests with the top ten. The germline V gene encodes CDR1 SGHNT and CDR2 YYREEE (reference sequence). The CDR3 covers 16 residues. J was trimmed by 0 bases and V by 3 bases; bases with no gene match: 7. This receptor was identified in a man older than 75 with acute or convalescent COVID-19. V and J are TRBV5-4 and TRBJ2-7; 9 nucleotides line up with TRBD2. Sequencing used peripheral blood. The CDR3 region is CASSSRLADSSYEQYF. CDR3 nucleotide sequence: TGTGCCAGCAGCTCTCGACTAGCGGACAGCTCCTACGAGCAGTACTTC.